The T cell receptor (beta chain) described here comes from a study of control samples from healthy donors and cancer patients. With respect to this clone: Germline is not matched at one junction end, which may reflect a read error.

TCRdb's table, derived via immunoSEQ multiplex PCR, lists solely in-frame clones and lacks some. The sample carries around 90,000 clones, 85% recorded once. The germline V gene has CDR1 MNHNS and CDR2 SASEGT. The CDR3 is 15 amino acids. The genes are TRBV6-1 and TRBJ2-7; TRBD1 agrees at 7 bases. The sequence came from a woman in her thirties or forties in good health. What was sequenced was blood. CDR3 amino acids: CASREGQARSYEQYF. DNA for the CDR3: TGTGCCAGCAGGGAAGGACAGGCTCGCTCCTACGAGCAGTACTTC.